Sequencing of this TCR beta chain was carried out in a study of CD8+ T cells in alopecia areata. Study as a whole: Treated individuals took tofacitinib by mouth, 5 to 10 mg twice daily.

The germline V gene has CDR1 SNHLY and CDR2 FYNNEI. Losses at the gene ends were 8 bases for V and 2 bases for J; bases not matched to a gene: 5. This CDR3 region has 14 residues. Sequencing templates came from extracted RNA that was reverse transcribed into cDNA. Assay: immunoSEQ multiplex PCR; the TCRdb copy retains only in-frame clones and omits some. Counted here are roughly 200,000 clones, roughly 65% occurring once; the ten biggest clones make up about 1.5%. This clone showed up just a few times. Its antigen is not known. Lesional scalp punch biopsies and peripheral blood came from alopecia areata patients. Cell sorting was applied to PBMCs, and CD4+ and CD8+ T cells were collected. Study-wide points: Lesional tissue from the scalp (especially in alopecia totalis/universalis) showed higher clonality than normal scalp.

The TCR originated in a human donor with alopecia areata. The input for sequencing was CD4+ T cells sorted from blood, taken at week 0. This chain links TRBV2 with TRBJ2-2; TRBD1 agrees at 7 bases. The CDR3 DNA is TGTGCCAGCGGCCGGGACAGTAACACCGGGGAGCTGTTTTTT. Its translation is CASGRDSNTGELFF.